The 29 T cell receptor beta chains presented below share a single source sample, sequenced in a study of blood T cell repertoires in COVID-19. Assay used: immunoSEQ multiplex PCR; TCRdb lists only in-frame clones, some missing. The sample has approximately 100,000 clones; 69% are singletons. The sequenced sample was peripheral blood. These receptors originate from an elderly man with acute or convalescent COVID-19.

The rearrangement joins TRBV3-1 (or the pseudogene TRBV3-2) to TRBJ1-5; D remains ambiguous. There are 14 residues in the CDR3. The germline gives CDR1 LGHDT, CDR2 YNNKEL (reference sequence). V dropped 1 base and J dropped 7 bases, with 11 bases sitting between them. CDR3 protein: CASSQVSTQQPQHF. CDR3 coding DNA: TGTGCCAGCAGCCAAGTCTCCACGCAGCAGCCCCAGCATTTT.

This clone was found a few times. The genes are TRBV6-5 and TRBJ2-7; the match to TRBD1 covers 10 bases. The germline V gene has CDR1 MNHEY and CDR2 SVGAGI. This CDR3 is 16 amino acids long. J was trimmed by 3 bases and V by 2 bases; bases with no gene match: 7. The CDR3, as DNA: TGTGCCAGCAGTTACGAACCGGGACAGGGGATCTACGAGCAGTACTTC. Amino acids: CASSYEPGQGIYEQYF.

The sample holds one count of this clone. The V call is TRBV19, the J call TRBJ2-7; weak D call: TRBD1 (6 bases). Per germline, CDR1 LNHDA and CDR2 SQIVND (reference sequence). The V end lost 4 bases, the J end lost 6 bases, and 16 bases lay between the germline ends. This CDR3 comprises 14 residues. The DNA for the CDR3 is TGTGCCAGTAGTACCTTGGACAGTTCGGTCGAGCAGTACTTC. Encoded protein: CASSTLDSSVEQYF.

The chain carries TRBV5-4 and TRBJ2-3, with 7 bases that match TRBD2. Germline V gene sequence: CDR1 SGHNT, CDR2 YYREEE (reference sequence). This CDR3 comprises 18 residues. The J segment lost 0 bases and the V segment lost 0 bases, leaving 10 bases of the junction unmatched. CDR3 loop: CASSLGRAGRTSTDTQYF. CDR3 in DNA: TGTGCCAGCAGCTTGGGACGGGCCGGGAGGACTAGCACAGATACGCAGTATTTT.

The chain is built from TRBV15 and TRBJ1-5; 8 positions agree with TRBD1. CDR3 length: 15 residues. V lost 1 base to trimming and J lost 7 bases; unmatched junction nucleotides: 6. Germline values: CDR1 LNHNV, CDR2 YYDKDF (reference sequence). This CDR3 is CATSRAAGQGQPQHF. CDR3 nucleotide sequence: TGTGCCACCAGCAGAGCGGCCGGACAGGGACAGCCCCAGCATTTT.

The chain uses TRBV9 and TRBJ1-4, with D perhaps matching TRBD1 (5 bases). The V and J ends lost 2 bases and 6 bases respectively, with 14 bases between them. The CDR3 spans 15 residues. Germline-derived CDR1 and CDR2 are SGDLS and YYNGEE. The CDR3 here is CASSVWAGMDEKLFF. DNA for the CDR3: TGTGCCAGCAGCGTGTGGGCAGGGATGGATGAAAAACTGTTTTTT.

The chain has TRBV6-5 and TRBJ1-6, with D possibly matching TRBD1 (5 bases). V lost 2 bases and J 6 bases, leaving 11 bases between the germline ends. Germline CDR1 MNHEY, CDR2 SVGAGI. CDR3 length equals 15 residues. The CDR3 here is CASSYRDWGNSPLHF. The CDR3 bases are TGTGCCAGCAGTTACAGGGACTGGGGTAATTCACCCCTCCACTTT.

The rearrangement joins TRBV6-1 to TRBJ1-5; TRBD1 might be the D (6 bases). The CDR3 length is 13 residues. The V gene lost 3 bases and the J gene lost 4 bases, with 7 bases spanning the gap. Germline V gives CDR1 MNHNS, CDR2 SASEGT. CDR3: CASSEGANQPQHF. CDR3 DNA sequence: TGTGCCAGCAGTGAGGGGGCAAATCAGCCCCAGCATTTT.

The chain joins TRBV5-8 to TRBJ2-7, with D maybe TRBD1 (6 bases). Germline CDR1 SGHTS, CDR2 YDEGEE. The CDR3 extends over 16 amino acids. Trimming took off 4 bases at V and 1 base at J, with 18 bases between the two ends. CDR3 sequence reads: CASSLGRGSASYEQYF. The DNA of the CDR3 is TGTGCCAGCAGCCTGGGCAGGGGATCGGCGTCCTACGAGCAGTACTTC.

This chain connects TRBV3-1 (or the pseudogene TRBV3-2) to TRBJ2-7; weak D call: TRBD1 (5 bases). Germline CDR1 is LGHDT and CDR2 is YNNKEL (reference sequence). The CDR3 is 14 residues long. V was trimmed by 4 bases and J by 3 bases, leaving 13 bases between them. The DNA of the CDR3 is TGTGCCAGCAGCCTGGGGCTGTTTAACTACGAGCAGTACTTC. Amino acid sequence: CASSLGLFNYEQYF.

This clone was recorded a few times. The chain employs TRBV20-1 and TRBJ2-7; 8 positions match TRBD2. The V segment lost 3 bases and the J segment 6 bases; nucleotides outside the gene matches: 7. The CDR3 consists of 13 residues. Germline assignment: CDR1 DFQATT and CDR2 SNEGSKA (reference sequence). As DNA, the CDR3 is TGCAGTGCTAGTAGCGGGACCCCTCCCGAGCAGTACTTC. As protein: CSASSGTPPEQYF.

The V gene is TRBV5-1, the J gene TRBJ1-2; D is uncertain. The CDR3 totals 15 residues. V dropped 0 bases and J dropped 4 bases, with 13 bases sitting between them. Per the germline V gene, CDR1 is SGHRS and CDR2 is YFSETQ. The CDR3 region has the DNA TGCGCCAGCAGCTTGGAGAAGGGAGCAGGCTATGGCTACACCTTC. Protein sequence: CASSLEKGAGYGYTF.

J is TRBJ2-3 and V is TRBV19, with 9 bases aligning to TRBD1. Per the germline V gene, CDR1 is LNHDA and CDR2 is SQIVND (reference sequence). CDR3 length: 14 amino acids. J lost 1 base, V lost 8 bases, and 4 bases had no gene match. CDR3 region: CASADRGGTDTQYF. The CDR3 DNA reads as TGTGCCAGTGCGGACAGGGGAGGCACAGATACGCAGTATTTT. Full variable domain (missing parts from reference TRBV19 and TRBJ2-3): DGGITQSPKYLFRKEGQNVTLSCEQNLNHDAMYWYRQDPGQGLRLIYYSQIVNDFQKGDIAEGYSVSREKKESFPLTVTSAQKNPTAFYLCASADRGGTDTQYFGPGTRLTVL.

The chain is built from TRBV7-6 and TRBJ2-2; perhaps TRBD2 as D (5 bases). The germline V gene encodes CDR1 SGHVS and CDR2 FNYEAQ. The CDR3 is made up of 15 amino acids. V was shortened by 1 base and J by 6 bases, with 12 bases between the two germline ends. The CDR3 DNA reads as TGTGCCAGCAGCTTAGAGGGTTCAGCGGCCGGGGAGCTGTTTTTT. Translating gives CASSLEGSAAGELFF.

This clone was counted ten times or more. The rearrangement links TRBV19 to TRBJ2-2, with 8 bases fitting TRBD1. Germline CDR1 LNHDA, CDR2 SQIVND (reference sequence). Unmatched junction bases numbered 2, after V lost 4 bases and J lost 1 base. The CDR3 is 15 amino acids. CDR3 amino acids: CASSSDRGNTGELFF. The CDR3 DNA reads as TGTGCCAGTAGTAGCGACAGGGGGAACACCGGGGAGCTGTTTTTT. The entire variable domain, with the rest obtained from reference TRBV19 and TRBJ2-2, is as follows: DGGITQSPKYLFRKEGQNVTLSCEQNLNHDAMYWYRQDPGQGLRLIYYSQIVNDFQKGDIAEGYSVSREKKESFPLTVTSAQKNPTAFYLCASSSDRGNTGELFFGEGSRLTVL.

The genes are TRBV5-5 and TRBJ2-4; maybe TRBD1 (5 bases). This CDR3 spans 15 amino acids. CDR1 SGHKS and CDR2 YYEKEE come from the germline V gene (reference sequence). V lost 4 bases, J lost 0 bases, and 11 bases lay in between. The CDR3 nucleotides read TGTGCCAGCAGCCCTGGACAATTAGCCAAAAACATTCAGTACTTC. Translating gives CASSPGQLAKNIQYF.

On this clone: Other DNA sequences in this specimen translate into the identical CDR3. The CDR3 is CASSLGSTDEQFF. The CDR3 DNA sequence: TGTGCCAGCAGCTTAGGGTCCACGGATGAGCAGTTCTTC. This chain uses TRBV7-2 with TRBJ2-1; D ambiguous. The germline V gene encodes CDR1 SGHTA and CDR2 FQGNSA. This CDR3 has 13 amino acids. Trimming removed 1 base from V and 8 bases from J, with 9 bases in between. Filled out from reference TRBV7-2 and TRBJ2-1, the complete variable domain reads GAGVSQSPSNKVTEKGKDVELRCDPISGHTALYWYRQSLGQGLEFLIYFQGNSAPDKSGLPSDRFSAERTGGSVSTLTIQRTQQEDSAVYLCASSLGSTDEQFFGPGTRLTVL.

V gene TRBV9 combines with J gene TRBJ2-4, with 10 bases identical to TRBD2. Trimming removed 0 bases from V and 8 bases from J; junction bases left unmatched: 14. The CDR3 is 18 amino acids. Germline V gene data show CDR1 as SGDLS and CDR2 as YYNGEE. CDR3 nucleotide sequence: TGTGCCAGCAGCGTAGCTCAAGGAGCGGGAGGGGATTTGGACATTCAGTACTTC. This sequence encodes CASSVAQGAGGDLDIQYF.

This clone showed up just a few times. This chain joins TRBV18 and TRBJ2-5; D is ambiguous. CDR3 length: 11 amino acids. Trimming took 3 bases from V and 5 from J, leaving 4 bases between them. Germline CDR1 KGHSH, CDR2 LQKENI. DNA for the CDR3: TGTGCCAGCTCACCGGGCGAGACCCAGTACTTC. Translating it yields CASSPGETQYF.

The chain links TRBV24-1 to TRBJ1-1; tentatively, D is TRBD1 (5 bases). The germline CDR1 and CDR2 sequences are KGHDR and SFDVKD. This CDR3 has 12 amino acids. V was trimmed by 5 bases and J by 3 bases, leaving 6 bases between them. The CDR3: CATSVGDTEAFF. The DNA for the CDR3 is TGTGCCACCAGTGTAGGGGACACTGAAGCTTTCTTT.

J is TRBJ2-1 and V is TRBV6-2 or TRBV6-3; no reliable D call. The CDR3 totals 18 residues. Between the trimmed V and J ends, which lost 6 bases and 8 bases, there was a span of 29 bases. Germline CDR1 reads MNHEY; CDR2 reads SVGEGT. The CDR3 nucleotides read TGTGCCAGCAGCCCTTACGTGTCCACGCTCTCCGCCCGCGATGAGCAGTTCTTC. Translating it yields CASSPYVSTLSARDEQFF.

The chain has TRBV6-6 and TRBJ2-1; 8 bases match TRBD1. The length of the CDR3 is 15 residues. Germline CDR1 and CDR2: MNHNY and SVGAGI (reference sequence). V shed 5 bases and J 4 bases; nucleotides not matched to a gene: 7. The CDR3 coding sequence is TGTGCCAGCAGTGCCCAGGGGGCGGTTTACAATGAGCAGTTCTTC. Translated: CASSAQGAVYNEQFF.

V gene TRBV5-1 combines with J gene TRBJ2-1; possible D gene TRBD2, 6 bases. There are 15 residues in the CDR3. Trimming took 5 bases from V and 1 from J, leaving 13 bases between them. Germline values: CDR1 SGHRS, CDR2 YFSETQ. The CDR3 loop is CASSPREKSYNEQFF. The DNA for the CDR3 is TGCGCCAGCAGTCCCCGGGAGAAGTCCTACAATGAGCAGTTCTTC.

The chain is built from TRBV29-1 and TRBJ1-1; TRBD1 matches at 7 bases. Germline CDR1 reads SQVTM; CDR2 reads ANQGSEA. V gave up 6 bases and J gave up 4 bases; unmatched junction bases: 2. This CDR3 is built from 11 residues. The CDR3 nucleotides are TGCAGCGTCCAGGGGGTCACTGAAGCTTTCTTT. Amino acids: CSVQGVTEAFF.

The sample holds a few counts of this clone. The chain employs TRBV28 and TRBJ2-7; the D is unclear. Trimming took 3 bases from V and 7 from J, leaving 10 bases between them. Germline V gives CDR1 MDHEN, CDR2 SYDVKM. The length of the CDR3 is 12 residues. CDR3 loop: CASSLGPTEQYF. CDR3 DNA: TGTGCCAGCAGTTTGGGCCCTACGGAGCAGTACTTC.

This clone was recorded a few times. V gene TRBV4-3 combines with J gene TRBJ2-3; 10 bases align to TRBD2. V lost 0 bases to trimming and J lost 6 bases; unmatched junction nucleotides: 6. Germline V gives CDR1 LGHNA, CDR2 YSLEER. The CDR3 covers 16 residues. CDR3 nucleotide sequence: TGCGCCAGCAGCCAAGATAGCGGGAGGCCGTGGGATACGCAGTATTTT. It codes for CASSQDSGRPWDTQYF.

Written as DNA, the CDR3 is TGTGCCAGCAGCCCCGACCCGGGACTAGCGGGAGTGTGGGAGACCCAGTACTTC. This codes for CASSPDPGLAGVWETQYF. The chain joins TRBV13 to TRBJ2-5, with TRBD2 matching 14 bases. The J segment lost 5 bases and the V segment lost 5 bases, leaving 13 bases of the junction unmatched. Germline CDR1 reads PRHDT; CDR2 reads FYEKMQ (reference sequence). The CDR3 is 18 amino acids.

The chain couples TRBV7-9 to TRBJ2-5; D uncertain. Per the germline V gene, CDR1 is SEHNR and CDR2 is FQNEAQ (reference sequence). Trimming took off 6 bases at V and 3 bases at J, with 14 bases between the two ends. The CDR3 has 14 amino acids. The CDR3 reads CASRKDKAKETQYF. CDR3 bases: TGTGCCAGCAGGAAAGACAAGGCCAAAGAGACCCAGTACTTC.

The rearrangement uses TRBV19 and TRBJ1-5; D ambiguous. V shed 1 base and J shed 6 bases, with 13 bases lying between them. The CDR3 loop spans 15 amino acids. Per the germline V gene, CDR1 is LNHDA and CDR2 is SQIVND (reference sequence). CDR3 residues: CASSIGQRRIQPQHF. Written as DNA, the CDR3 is TGTGCCAGTAGTATAGGGCAGCGGCGAATTCAGCCCCAGCATTTT.